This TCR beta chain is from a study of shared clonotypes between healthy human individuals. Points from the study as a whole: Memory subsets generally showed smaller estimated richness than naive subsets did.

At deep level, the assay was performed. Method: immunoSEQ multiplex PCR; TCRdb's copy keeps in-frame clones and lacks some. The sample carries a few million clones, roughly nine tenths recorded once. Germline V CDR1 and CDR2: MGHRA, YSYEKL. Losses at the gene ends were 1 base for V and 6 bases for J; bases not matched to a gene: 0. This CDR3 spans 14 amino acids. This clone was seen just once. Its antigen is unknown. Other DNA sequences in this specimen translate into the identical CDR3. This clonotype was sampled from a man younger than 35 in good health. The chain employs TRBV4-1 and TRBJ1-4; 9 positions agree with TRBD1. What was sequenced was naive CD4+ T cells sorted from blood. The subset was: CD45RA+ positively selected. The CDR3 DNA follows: TGCGCCAGCAGCCAAGGGGACAGGGATGAAAAACTGTTTTTT. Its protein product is CASSQGDRDEKLFF.